This paragraph reports one T cell receptor beta chain. Ten or more counts support this clonotype. Its specific antigen is unknown. Qualities for individual bases were not recorded, and no much larger clone is one base off. The treatment or condition label, read with the paper, signifies: in vitro stimulation with specific CMV peptide epitopes to enrich CMV-specific T cells. From the cysteine through the phenylalanine, the CDR3 covers 16 amino acids. Of the read, only the CDR3 DNA is kept; its 48 bases are in frame from base 1. V was cut back by 3 bases and J by 6 bases, leaving a gap of 20 bases between them. CDR1 and CDR2 are read off the germline V gene (reference sequence) as SEHNR and FQNEAQ. The data are from a study of T cell repertoires in cytomegalovirus infection (dated by TCRdb to about 2019). Context from the whole study: Peptide stimulations targeted recently identified HLA-C-restricted CMV epitopes, whose presentation resists viral immunomodulation, together with well-studied HLA-B-restricted epitopes. Donor HLA type was relevant to the analysis, as public TCR beta signatures indicated carriage of CMV infection together with the matching HLA type. Paper-wide results and their limitations: The ex vivo response was dominated by HLA-C-restricted CMV-specific TCR beta clonotypes, which also provided the single most frequent clonotype in two of eight donors. Cumulative frequency of public TCR beta family members discriminated carriers of CMV infection plus the relevant HLA type in this cohort and an independent approximately 370-donor cohort.

These reads were obtained on an Illumina HiSeq 1500. The raw public data were reprocessed by TCRdb itself: fastp quality trimming at Q25, MiXCR clonotype calling, in-frame beta chains only. A single entry per CDR3 protein holds the most common genes and DNA from its merged rows. The sample table contains about 920,000 distinct CDR3 sequences; only one count was recorded for 31% of them. The ten largest clones represent roughly 13% of the sample. This chain is built from TRBV7-9 and TRBJ1-1; the D gene is perhaps TRBD1, on 5 matching bases. This TCR was recovered from a human donor in good health (CMV status not recorded). Some clones in this sample may be carry-over from other donors' samples. The sample was cultured CD8+ T cells from PBMCs, taken from culture after CMV antigen stimulation. CDR3 reads: CASSLRFKGPYPEAFF. The DNA sequence is given as TGTGCCAGCAGCTTGCGCTTCAAGGGACCCTACCCTGAAGCTTTCTTT.